This T cell receptor beta chain comes out of a study of cytomegalovirus exposure and HLA in healthy donors. Study in general: Samples from HLA-typed donors yielded around 85 million unique TCRs in an early data release. Study-level points and caveats: Later analysis identified a missense DCLRE1C variant that was linked to TCR beta V- and J-gene trimming.

The donors gave bone marrow, and they were healthy. CDR1 is LGHNT and CDR2 is FRNRAP in the germline V gene. The germline V and J ends were trimmed by 5 bases and 1 base, with 15 bases remaining between them. The CDR3 is made up of 16 amino acids. On this clone: The antigen remains unidentified.

The PCR made use of 60 Vbeta and 13 Jbeta primers. Method: immunoSEQ multiplex PCR; TCRdb's copy keeps in-frame clones and lacks some. The sample has about 110,000 clones, approximately 80% seen once. Input material: PBMCs. V usage is TRBV12-5 and J usage is TRBJ1-5; tentatively, D is TRBD1 (6 bases). The source of this sequence is an older woman in good health and CMV-seropositive. Here the CDR3 DNA reads TGTGCTAGTGGTCCATATTCCGGGACAAGCAATCAGCCCCAGCATTTT. It specifies CASGPYSGTSNQPQHF.